Listed below are T cell receptor beta chains from one sample, sequenced in a study of cytomegalovirus exposure and HLA in healthy donors. Sequenced by immunoSEQ multiplex PCR; TCRdb stores in-frame clones only, minus some. This sample has approximately 97,000 clones; around four fifths occur once, and the top ten carry approximately 4%. The sample taken for sequencing was PBMCs. All receptors derive from a woman aged 40 to 50 in good health and CMV-seropositive. CDR3s include the opening cysteine and the closing phenylalanine or tryptophan. Fields, in order: D gene, CDR3 length, J gene, V gene, clone size, CDR3 protein, CDR3 DNA. A D gene is named only where the DNA matches it firmly. Part of the rows lack a size; the others show once, few, many or a class for expanded clones.

TRBD1,16,TRBJ1-5,TRBV30,once,CAWSVPGTVNNQPQHF,TGTGCCTGGAGTGTCCCTGGGACAGTCAACAATCAGCCCCAGCATTTT
TRBD1,14,TRBJ1-1,TRBV2,.,CASRLRGLGTEAFF,TGTGCCAGCAGACTCAGGGGGCTTGGCACTGAAGCTTTCTTT
TRBD2,14,TRBJ2-2,TRBV9,.,CASSVDGGDGELFF,TGTGCCAGCAGCGTAGATGGGGGGGACGGGGAGCTGTTTTTT
.,16,TRBJ2-5,TRBV15,.,CATSRESNPGQGTQYF,TGTGCCACCAGCAGAGAAAGCAACCCAGGGCAGGGAACCCAGTACTTC
.,13,TRBJ2-1,TRBV29-1,.,CSVRAGGYNEQFF,TGCAGCGTTCGGGCAGGAGGATACAATGAGCAGTTCTTC
TRBD2,15,TRBJ2-7,TRBV23-1,.,CASSQLGTSIHEQYF,TGCGCCAGCAGTCAATTGGGGACTAGCATCCACGAGCAGTACTTC
.,17,TRBJ1-3,TRBV28,once,CASSPVGAALNRNTIYF,TGTGCCAGCAGTCCGGTGGGGGCGGCCCTCAATCGGAACACCATATATTTT
TRBD1,19,TRBJ1-2,TRBV2,.,CASSPTVQLRQGANYGYTF,TGTGCCAGCAGTCCGACCGTCCAATTAAGACAGGGAGCGAACTATGGCTACACCTTC
.,12,TRBJ1-1,TRBV6-6,.,CASGESLTEAFF,TGTGCCAGCGGGGAGTCACTTACTGAAGCTTTCTTT
TRBD2,15,TRBJ2-1,TRBV6-5,.,CASSTPGLAGNEQFF,TGTGCCAGCAGTACCCCGGGACTAGCGGGTAATGAGCAGTTCTTC
.,13,TRBJ2-5,TRBV6-5,.,CATRGHAGETQYF,TGTGCCACCAGGGGACACGCCGGAGAGACCCAGTACTTC
.,16,TRBJ2-3,TRBV7-9,.,CASSLARGKSTDTQYF,TGTGCCAGCAGCTTAGCCCGCGGGAAAAGCACAGATACGCAGTATTTT
TRBD2,16,TRBJ2-5,TRBV5-1,.,CASSSTGTSDQETQYF,TGCGCCAGCAGCTCGACCGGGACTAGCGACCAAGAGACCCAGTACTTC
TRBD2,17,TRBJ2-3,TRBV5-1,once,CASSMGLAVSGTDTQYF,TGCGCCAGCAGCATGGGACTAGCGGTCTCCGGCACAGATACGCAGTATTTT
.,16,TRBJ1-4,TRBV2,.,CASSPLDGASREKLFF,TGTGCCAGCAGCCCCTTGGATGGGGCTTCTCGGGAAAAACTGTTTTTT
TRBD2,16,TRBJ2-3,TRBV4-2,few,CASSQDMAGESDTQYF,TGTGCCAGCAGCCAAGATATGGCGGGAGAGTCAGATACGCAGTATTTT
.,14,TRBJ2-2,TRBV19,.,CASSFDRATGELFF,TGTGCCAGTAGTTTTGACAGAGCCACCGGGGAGCTGTTTTTT
.,14,TRBJ2-7,TRBV6-1,.,CASSERGSDHEQYF,TGTGCCAGCAGTGAAAGAGGGTCTGATCACGAGCAGTACTTC
TRBD2,14,TRBJ2-7,TRBV13,.,CASSYSGDSYEQYF,TGTGCCAGCAGCTATAGCGGGGATTCCTACGAGCAGTACTTC
TRBD1,12,TRBJ2-3,TRBV5-6,.,CASSQGGHTQYF,TGTGCCAGCAGCCAAGGGGGCCATACGCAGTATTTT
.,17,TRBJ2-7,TRBV4-2,.,CASSQDYGGRGDYEQYF,TGTGCCAGCAGCCAAGACTATGGGGGGAGGGGGGACTACGAGCAGTACTTC
.,10,TRBJ2-7,TRBV19,once,CASSLGEQYF,TGTGCCAGTAGCCTCGGCGAGCAGTACTTC
TRBD1,16,TRBJ1-5,TRBV7-9,.,CSSSLGQGNSNQPQHF,TGTTCCAGCAGCTTAGGACAGGGCAATAGCAATCAGCCCCAGCATTTT
.,15,TRBJ2-2,TRBV27,.,CASSLSEGSTGGLFF,TGTGCCAGCAGTTTATCGGAAGGATCCACCGGGGGGCTGTTTTTT
.,13,TRBJ2-5,TRBV5-1,.,CTSSLQGYETQYF,TGCACCAGCAGCTTACAGGGCTACGAGACCCAGTACTTC
TRBD2,17,TRBJ2-5,TRBV19,.,CASSKVGIAGGKETQYF,TGTGCCAGTAGTAAGGTGGGAATAGCGGGAGGAAAAGAGACCCAGTACTTC
.,12,TRBJ1-2,TRBV30,.,CAWSLVGGGYTF,TGTGCCTGGAGTTTAGTGGGGGGTGGCTACACCTTC
.,15,TRBJ1-1,TRBV5-1,many,CASSSEPQGNTEAFF,TGCGCCAGCAGCTCGGAGCCGCAGGGGAACACTGAAGCTTTCTTT
TRBD2,17,TRBJ2-5,TRBV19,.,CASSISGRLAGKETQYF,TGTGCCAGTAGTATATCGGGTAGACTAGCGGGAAAAGAGACCCAGTACTTC
.,14,TRBJ1-6,TRBV10-3,.,CASQMSGKRSPLHF,TGTGCCAGCCAGATGTCTGGTAAACGTTCACCCCTCCACTTT
TRBD2,13,TRBJ2-7,TRBV2,.,CASNSGRASEQYF,TGTGCCAGCAACAGCGGGAGGGCGAGTGAGCAGTACTTC
.,15,TRBJ2-1,TRBV25-1,.,CASSERGGKRNEQFF,TGTGCCAGCAGTGAAAGGGGGGGGAAGCGGAATGAGCAGTTCTTC
TRBD2,15,TRBJ2-7,TRBV5-4,.,CASSTSTGGIFEQYF,TGTGCCAGCAGCACGTCCACCGGGGGGATTTTCGAGCAGTACTTC
TRBD1,16,TRBJ2-5,TRBV7-9,.,CSSSPTRGQDRKTQYF,TGTTCCAGCAGCCCAACCCGGGGACAGGATCGGAAGACCCAGTACTTC
TRBD1,19,TRBJ2-4,TRBV28,.,CASSKGDRGSSLAKNIQYF,TGTGCCAGCAGTAAGGGGGACAGGGGGTCTTCTCTAGCCAAAAACATTCAGTACTTC
TRBD2,15,TRBJ2-1,TRBV6-1,.,CASSESWAGGRPQFF,TGTGCCAGCAGTGAATCCTGGGCGGGAGGGCGCCCCCAGTTCTTC
TRBD1,16,TRBJ2-3,TRBV7-6,few,CASSLAFGTGTDTQYF,TGTGCCAGCAGCTTAGCGTTCGGGACAGGCACAGATACGCAGTATTTT
.,15,TRBJ2-7,TRBV5-1,.,CASSEWPLEGYEQYF,TGCGCCAGCAGCGAATGGCCCCTTGAGGGATACGAGCAGTACTTC
TRBD1,15,TRBJ2-7,TRBV19,.,CAPNPHRDRRNEQYF,TGTGCCCCAAACCCTCACCGGGACAGGAGGAACGAGCAGTACTTC
.,14,TRBJ1-5,TRBV19,.,CASSTVNSNQPQHF,TGTGCCAGTAGTACCGTTAATAGCAATCAGCCCCAGCATTTT
TRBD1,15,TRBJ1-1,TRBV29-1,.,CSYGRDRGLNTEAFF,TGCAGTTACGGCCGGGACAGGGGCCTGAACACTGAAGCTTTCTTT
.,12,TRBJ1-1,TRBV6-1,.,CASILTTFEAFF,TGTGCCAGCATCCTCACGACTTTTGAAGCTTTCTTT
TRBD2,17,TRBJ2-3,TRBV9,few,CASSVWTSGSGADTQYF,TGTGCCAGCAGCGTCTGGACTAGCGGGAGTGGGGCAGATACGCAGTATTTT
.,13,TRBJ2-1,TRBV7-9,.,CASSLAYYNEQFF,TGTGCCAGCAGCTTAGCCTACTACAATGAGCAGTTCTTC
TRBD1,15,TRBJ1-2,TRBV6-1,.,CASTPSDRAGYGYTF,TGTGCCAGCACCCCCTCGGACAGGGCGGGCTATGGCTACACCTTC
TRBD1,16,TRBJ2-3,TRBV19,.,CASSIRTGTSTDTQYF,TGTGCCAGTAGTATCCGGACAGGGACCAGCACAGATACGCAGTATTTT
.,13,TRBJ2-5,TRBV5-1,.,CASSWTVRETQYF,TGCGCCAGCAGCTGGACAGTTCGTGAGACCCAGTACTTC
.,13,TRBJ2-5,TRBV9,.,CASSVSVGETQYF,TGTGCCAGCAGCGTCTCGGTCGGGGAGACCCAGTACTTC